This record looks at one T cell receptor beta chain sequence and its context. These data originate in a study of blood T cell repertoires in COVID-19. Study details: Nucleic acid was either cDNA or gDNA, and it came from T cells, B-cell-depleted T cells, or PBMCs.

The CDR3 is 15 amino acids. CDR1 is SNHLY, CDR2 FYNNEI, per germline. V lost 4 bases to trimming and J lost 4 bases; unmatched junction nucleotides: 7. Source study methods: Reference gene primer amplification yielded estimated nucleated cell counts. Repertoires were generated with immunoSEQ multiplex PCR, while TCRdb's copy carries only in-frame clones and drops some. V, J and clone size are those of that table, while D and trimming were read from the DNA. The repertoire consists of tens of thousands of clones, with around 67% occurring once and the leading ten covering roughly 18%. The rearrangement uses TRBV2 and TRBJ1-5; 7 positions agree with TRBD1. Material for sequencing was peripheral blood. This TCR derives from a woman aged 45-59 years with active or convalescent COVID-19. The CDR3 region has the DNA TGTGCCAGCAGTGCGGGACAGCGTTTAAATCAGCCCCAGCATTTT. As protein: CASSAGQRLNQPQHF.